This entry concerns a single TCR beta chain. What this receptor recognizes is not known. This could be a read error, since a much larger clone is one nucleotide away. The listed sequencing device is Illumina HiSeq 2500. Quantitative 5'-RACE with molecular barcodes was used to prepare TCR beta libraries. As for the original processing: A new computational method based on a probabilistic model of VDJ rearrangement was used to identify disease-linked TCR variants. TCRdb redid the processing of the public reads, applying fastp at Q25 and MiXCR, and retained in-frame beta chains. CDR3 protein duplicates are merged, each entry listing the most common genes and DNA. TCRdb's processing, not the authors', yielded these V and J calls. The sample data list 450,000 or so distinct CDR3 sequences, and 25% to 30% of these were observed just once. In total, the top ten clones hold 0.85% to 1% of the sample. This specimen comes from a study of CD8 T cells in ankylosing spondylitis (dated by TCRdb to between 2016 and 2019). In terms of the full investigation: To find TCR variants linked to disease, the study profiled T cell receptor beta repertoires in ankylosing spondylitis patients and healthy donors. The full study cohort comprised 20 to 30 ankylosing spondylitis patients and roughly 100 healthy donors. Peripheral blood was sampled, and synovial fluid was also collected from ankylosing spondylitis patients. The research as a whole found: A CD8+ phenotype was shown by the disease-linked clones, which were found at relatively low frequencies in peripheral blood. Some TCR beta motif variants had previously been reported in synovial fluid and blood of reactive arthritis patients, which suggested common disease-initiation mechanisms. The disease-linked clones were reported as significantly enriched in matched synovial fluid samples from ankylosing spondylitis patients. A TCR beta motif of several highly homologous amino acid variants appeared characteristic of blood from ankylosing spondylitis patients.

This sequence was found in a male donor with ankylosing spondylitis. The sample comprised blood, either unsorted or a sorted T cell fraction (not recorded which).

The CDR3 region: CASSPQGSTEAFF. DNA sequence: TGTGCCAGCAGCCCCCAGGGGAGCACTGAAGCTTTCTTT. Recombination linked TRBV7-7 to TRBJ1-1; the D gene is perhaps TRBD1, from 6 matching bases. From cysteine to phenylalanine, the CDR3 is 13 amino acids long. Left in the record is the CDR3 DNA by itself, 39 bases read in frame from the first base. V is cut by 5 bases and J by 4 bases, and the space between the germline ends is 11 bases. The germline V gene (reference sequence) yields SSHAT for CDR1 and FNYEAQ for CDR2.